The rows below give T cell receptor beta chains drawn from one sample of a study of tumor-infiltrating lymphocytes in primary liver carcinoma. MiXCR, applied by TCRdb to the multiplex PCR reads, yields one record per CDR3 protein. The sample includes around 81,000 distinct CDR3 sequences, 65% to 75% of them seen just once. The sample was liver tumor tissue from sampling region 4. These receptor sequences come from a woman aged 55-75 years with primary liver carcinoma and hepatitis B virus infection. CDR3s include the opening cysteine and the closing phenylalanine or tryptophan. The order of the fields is V gene, D gene, J gene, clone size, CDR3 DNA, CDR3 protein. D genes are given only for firm matches. Size tells how often a clone was seen (once, few, many) or the class of an expanded clone, and some rows leave it out.

TRBV5-1,NA,TRBJ1-2,NA,TGCGCCAGCAGCTTCCGGGACACAGCTAACTATGGATACACCTTC,CASSFRDTANYGYTF
TRBV6-1,NA,TRBJ1-2,NA,TGTGCCAGCAGTTCCCGATCGGGTGGGGATTATGGCTACACCTTT,CASSSRSGGDYGYTF
TRBV11-3,TRBD2,TRBJ2-1,NA,TGTACCAGCAGCTTAGGGACTAATGGGAGTAAGGAGCAGTTCTTC,CTSSLGTNGSKEQFF
TRBV29-1,NA,TRBJ2-3,NA,TGCAGCGTTATAGCCGGAACTAGCACAGATACGCAGTATTTT,CSVIAGTSTDTQYF
TRBV6-1,NA,TRBJ2-7,once,TGTGCCAGCAGTGAAGGGAGTAGCTGGAGGGCCCACGAGCAGTACTTC,CASSEGSSWRAHEQYF
TRBV6-1,NA,TRBJ2-3,NA,TGTGCCAGCTGTGTTTCAGGGGATGGAAGGACGCAGTTTTTT,CASCVSGDGRTQFF
TRBV29-1,NA,TRBJ2-5,NA,TGCTACGTTGCGCGGGACATCCAAGAGACCCAGTACTTC,CYVARDIQETQYF
TRBV11-2,TRBD2,TRBJ2-1,few,TGTGTCAGAGGCTTAAATAGCGGGAGGGTTGACAATGAGCAGTTCTTC,CVRGLNSGRVDNEQFF
TRBV6-5,NA,TRBJ2-7,NA,TGTGCCAGCAGTGGCCCAGGACGCGAGCACTATTTC,CASSGPGREHYF
TRBV29-1,NA,TRBJ2-5,NA,TGCAGCGTCGATCCCGGGTTTGAGTTCGCGGAGACCCTGTACTTC,CSVDPGFEFAETLYF
TRBV28,NA,TRBJ2-7,many,TGTGCCAGCAGTCTATCTTGGGGCCAGCGGGCCTACGAGCAGTACTTC,CASSLSWGQRAYEQYF
TRBV7-8,NA,TRBJ2-1,NA,TGTGTCAGCGGCTTAAGGCAAGAGGATGAGCAGTTCTTC,CVSGLRQEDEQFF
TRBV21-1,NA,TRBJ2-7,NA,TGTGCCAGCACCAGCCCAAGTTTCCTAACTAGCGGTACGTACGAGCAGTACTTC,CASTSPSFLTSGTYEQYF
TRBV28,TRBD2,TRBJ2-3,many,TGTGCCAGCAGTATCGGACTAGCGGACACAGATACGCAGTATTTT,CASSIGLADTDTQYF
TRBV11-2,NA,TRBJ1-2,NA,TGTGCCAGCGGTTCCGGGACGGGATATGGCTGCACCTTC,CASGSGTGYGCTF
TRBV12-3/TRBV12-4,NA,TRBJ1-1,NA,TGTGCCGGCAGTTTAATACCGGAACAGGGTAGCGGCACTGAAGCTTTCTTT,CAGSLIPEQGSGTEAFF
TRBV5-1,NA,TRBJ2-4,NA,TGCGTCAGCAACTTGGATTCGAACATTCAGTACTTC,CVSNLDSNIQYF
TRBV2,NA,TRBJ1-5,few,TGTGCCAGCAGTGAAGGGCTAGAAAGGGCGAATCAGCCCCAGCATTTT,CASSEGLERANQPQHF
TRBV5-6,NA,TRBJ2-1,NA,TGTGCCAGCAACTCGGAGATTGGTCTGCTTTGGAATGAGCAGTTCTTC,CASNSEIGLLWNEQFF
TRBV5-4,TRBD2,TRBJ2-3,NA,TGTGCCAGCAGCTTGGTGGGTAACGGGAGGTCCGCAGATACGCAGTATTTT,CASSLVGNGRSADTQYF
TRBV10-3,NA,TRBJ2-7,NA,TGTGACATCTGTGCCAACCCCTACGAGCAGTACTTC,CDICANPYEQYF
TRBV12-3/TRBV12-4,NA,TRBJ1-3,NA,TGTGCTAGCGCCAGAATAATCTCTGGAAACACCATATATTTT,CASARIISGNTIYF
TRBV11-3,NA,TRBJ2-5,medium-sized,TGTGCCAGCAGCTTAGACACAGAGACCCAGTACTTC,CASSLDTETQYF
TRBV6-4,TRBD2,TRBJ2-3,NA,TGTGCCACCAGTGACATAGCGGGAAGGTCCACAGATACGCAGTATTTT,CATSDIAGRSTDTQYF
TRBV20-1,NA,TRBJ2-7,NA,TGCAGTGCTAGAGGTCTTGTGGCCCACGAGCAGTACTTC,CSARGLVAHEQYF
TRBV6-5,TRBD2,TRBJ2-3,many,TGTGCCAGCAGTTACAGGGGCGGGAGAACTTCAGATACGCAGTATTTT,CASSYRGGRTSDTQYF
TRBV12-3/TRBV12-4,NA,TRBJ2-2,NA,TGTGCCAGCAGCGGCTTTCGGAACATCGGGGAGCCGTTTTTT,CASSGFRNIGEPFF
TRBV19,NA,TRBJ1-6,few,TGTGCCAGTAGTACTCAAAGGACGAGTAATTCACCCCTCCACTTT,CASSTQRTSNSPLHF
TRBV10-3,NA,TRBJ1-5,NA,TGTGCCATCAGTGAGTCGAGCAGGGGTAGGGGCCTAATTCAGCCCCAGCATTTT,CAISESSRGRGLIQPQHF
TRBV7-8,TRBD1,TRBJ2-1,NA,TGTGTCAGCGCCAAAGGGGCAGGGGGTTGGGGGCAGTTCTTC,CVSAKGAGGWGQFF
TRBV29-1,NA,TRBJ2-5,NA,TGCAGCGTTGCGGCAACGGGGGCTATAGAGACCCAGTACTTC,CSVAATGAIETQYF
TRBV7-9,NA,TRBJ2-7,NA,TGTGCCAGCAGCTCTACCGGGGCAGGTTACGAGCAGTACTTC,CASSSTGAGYEQYF